This T cell receptor (beta chain) was identified during a study of cytomegalovirus exposure and HLA in healthy donors. The germline CDR1 and CDR2 sequences are KGHSH and LQKENI. This CDR3 has 17 residues. V dropped 3 bases and J dropped 4; count of bases not matched to a gene: 11. With 60 Vbeta and 13 Jbeta primers, the PCR was carried out. Using immunoSEQ multiplex PCR, the repertoire was profiled, and TCRdb retains in-frame clones only, with some absent. The table lists 90,000 to 120,000 clones, roughly three quarters of them singletons, with 1.5% to 2% in the top ten. This sequence originates from a woman aged 40 to 49 in good health and CMV-seronegative. V and J are TRBV18 and TRBJ1-3; 8 bases are a match to TRBD1. Sequenced input: PBMCs. The chain's CDR3 is CASSPPQGANKGNTIYF. CDR3 coding DNA: TGTGCCAGCTCACCCCCCCAGGGGGCGAATAAGGGAAACACCATATATTTT.